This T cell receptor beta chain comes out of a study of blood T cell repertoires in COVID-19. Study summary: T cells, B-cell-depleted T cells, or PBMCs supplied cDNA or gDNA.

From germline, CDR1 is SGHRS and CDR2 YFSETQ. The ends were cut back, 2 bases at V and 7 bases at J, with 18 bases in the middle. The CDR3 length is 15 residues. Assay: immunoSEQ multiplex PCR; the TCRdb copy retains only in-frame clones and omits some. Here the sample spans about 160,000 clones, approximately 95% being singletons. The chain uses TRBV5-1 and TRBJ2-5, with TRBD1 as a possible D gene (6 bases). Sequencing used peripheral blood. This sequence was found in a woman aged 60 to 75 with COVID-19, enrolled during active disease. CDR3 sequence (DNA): TGCGCCAGCAGCTTACGAACAGGGCCACAGGGGACCCAGTACTTC. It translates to CASSLRTGPQGTQYF.